The 16 T cell receptor beta chains in this list originate from one sample, sequenced in a study of cytotoxic CD8 clonotypes in ibrutinib-treated CLL. The assay was immunoSEQ multiplex PCR, and TCRdb's table has in-frame clones only and misses some. The table includes under 200,000 clones, under 85% detected once. Sequencing was performed on PBMCs, taken after 24 months of ibrutinib treatment. These receptor sequences come from a human donor with chronic lymphocytic leukemia.

The chain combines TRBV5-1 with TRBJ2-6, with unresolved D. V was trimmed by 0 bases and J by 2 bases, leaving 3 bases between them. This CDR3 contains 14 residues. CDR1 is SGHRS, CDR2 YFSETQ, per germline. The CDR3 DNA reads as TGCGCCAGCAGCTTGGCCACTGGGGCCAACGTCCTGACTTTC. Translation: CASSLATGANVLTF. The variable domain in full, completed from reference TRBV5-1 and TRBJ2-6, reads KAGVTQTPRYLIKTRGQQVTLSCSPISGHRSVSWYQQTPGQGLQFLFEYFSETQRNKGNFPGRFSGRQFSNSRSEMNVSTLELGDSALYLCASSLATGANVLTFGAGSRLTVL.

This rearrangement joins TRBV30 to TRBJ2-5, with a possible D match to TRBD2 (6 bases). Germline V lookup: CDR1 GTSNPN, CDR2 SVGIG (reference sequence). Trimming shortened V by 1 base and J by 3 bases, and 12 bases separated the two germline ends. The CDR3 is 14 residues long. The CDR3: CAWSEGLQKETQYF. The CDR3 DNA sequence: TGTGCCTGGAGTGAGGGACTTCAAAAAGAGACCCAGTACTTC.

The CDR3 region has the DNA TGTGCCAGCAGCCCGGTCACCTCAAATGAAAAACTGTTTTTT. It is translated as CASSPVTSNEKLFF. The gene calls are TRBV7-9 and TRBJ1-4; D remains ambiguous. Germline V lookup: CDR1 SEHNR, CDR2 FQNEAQ (reference sequence). The CDR3 consists of 14 residues. Trimming removed 5 bases from V and 5 bases from J, with 12 bases in between.

Notes on this clone: This sample also contains other DNA sequences that code for the same CDR3. V gene TRBV2 combines with J gene TRBJ2-1; perhaps TRBD2 as D (7 bases). This CDR3 is built from 14 residues. The germline V gene has CDR1 SNHLY and CDR2 FYNNEI. Trimming stripped 3 bases from V and 4 bases from J, with 10 bases between. CDR3 residues: CASSDRGGYNEQFF. In nucleotides, the CDR3 is TGTGCCAGCAGTGATAGGGGGGGGTACAATGAGCAGTTCTTC.

V gene TRBV4-2 combines with J gene TRBJ1-3, with D unresolved. The germline V and J ends were trimmed by 2 bases and 4 bases, with 12 bases remaining between them. Germline assignment: CDR1 LGHNA and CDR2 YNFKEQ. The CDR3 is 15 amino acids. The CDR3 region has the DNA TGTGCCAGCAGCCAAACCAACATCGGAGGAAACACCATATATTTT. Its translation: CASSQTNIGGNTIYF.

This clone appeared a single time. The V call is TRBV18, the J call TRBJ1-3; D may be TRBD1 (6 bases). This CDR3 is 18 amino acids long. Germline V gives CDR1 KGHSH, CDR2 LQKENI. V shed 1 base and J shed 0 bases, with 16 bases lying between them. The CDR3 is CASSPLIAQGGSGNTIYF. The CDR3 coding sequence is TGTGCCAGCTCACCACTTATCGCTCAAGGGGGCTCTGGAAACACCATATATTTT.

This clone has only one observation. The chain recombines TRBV27 with TRBJ2-5, with TRBD1 matching 8 bases. Germline trimming cut 6 bases from V and 3 bases from J; bases unmatched to any gene: 3. This CDR3 is 13 amino acids long. Per germline, CDR1 MNHEY and CDR2 SMNVEV (reference sequence). The CDR3 coding sequence is TGTGCCAGCAGGGGGACAGGAAAAGAGACCCAGTACTTC. Its protein is CASRGTGKETQYF.

A word on this clone: The sample holds other DNA sequences that translate to the same CDR3. The rearrangement uses TRBV7-8 and TRBJ1-1, with a weak D call TRBD1 (5 bases). V was trimmed by 7 bases and J by 4 bases, leaving 13 bases between them. From germline, CDR1 is SGHVS and CDR2 FQNEAQ. The CDR3 covers 13 residues. The CDR3 spells CASKRQGPTEAFF. The CDR3 DNA sequence: TGTGCCAGCAAGCGGCAGGGACCCACTGAAGCTTTCTTT.

The chain has TRBV14 and TRBJ1-1; no definite D call. Trimming removed 0 bases from V and 5 bases from J, with 16 bases in between. CDR3 length equals 16 residues. CDR1 SGHDN and CDR2 FVKESK come from the germline V gene. The DNA of the CDR3 is TGTGCCAGCAGCCAAGATCTTATAGGGATAGGAACTGAAGCTTTCTTT. Translation gives CASSQDLIGIGTEAFF.

The V call is TRBV5-6, the J call TRBJ2-3; D call uncertain. Germline lookup yields CDR1 SGHDT and CDR2 YYEEEE. V was trimmed by 0 bases and J by 7 bases, leaving 12 bases between them. The CDR3 extends over 14 amino acids. This CDR3 reads CASSLDRRQNTQYF. The CDR3 coding sequence is TGTGCCAGCAGCTTGGATAGAAGGCAGAATACGCAGTATTTT. Combining the CDR3 with reference TRBV5-6 and TRBJ2-3 gives the whole variable domain DAGVTQSPTHLIKTRGQQVTLRCSPKSGHDTVSWYQQALGQGPQFIFQYYEEEERQRGNFPDRFSGHQFPNYSSELNVNALLLGDSALYLCASSLDRRQNTQYFGPGTRLTVL.

The chain has TRBV29-1 and TRBJ1-1, with D perhaps TRBD1 (5 bases). This CDR3 has 13 residues. The V gene's germline CDR1 is SQVTM and CDR2 ANQGSEA. The V gene lost 6 bases and the J gene lost 2 bases, with 13 bases spanning the gap. CDR3 amino acids: CSVGGGFNTEAFF. CDR3 DNA sequence: TGCAGCGTGGGGGGGGGATTTAACACTGAAGCTTTCTTT.

This clone has a single count. J is TRBJ1-5 and V is TRBV2; D perhaps matches TRBD1 (6 bases). The V gene's germline CDR1 is SNHLY and CDR2 FYNNEI. CDR3 size: 14 residues. V dropped 4 bases and J dropped 2 bases, with 9 bases sitting between them. The CDR3 coding sequence is TGTGCCAGCAGTGGACAGGCTCGCAATCAGCCCCAGCATTTT. Translated: CASSGQARNQPQHF. Supplemented by reference TRBV2 and TRBJ1-5, the full variable domain reads EPEVTQTPSHQVTQMGQEVILRCVPISNHLYFYWYRQILGQKVEFLVSFYNNEISEKSEIFDDQFSVERPDGSNFTLKIRSTKLEDSAMYFCASSGQARNQPQHFGDGTRLSIL.

This chain joins TRBV4-1 and TRBJ2-6; a weak D match, TRBD1 (6 bases). This CDR3 contains 17 residues. Germline lookup yields CDR1 MGHRA and CDR2 YSYEKL. V dropped 3 bases and J dropped 2 bases, with 14 bases sitting between them. CDR3 protein: CASSHSLGATGANVLTF. The CDR3 region has the DNA TGCGCCAGCAGCCACAGCCTGGGGGCGACTGGGGCCAACGTCCTGACTTTC.

This clone was detected a few times. The V and J genes are TRBV6-1 and TRBJ1-5; D not certain. This CDR3 has 15 amino acids. Germline V gene data show CDR1 as MNHNS and CDR2 as SASEGT. With 5 bases removed from V and 0 bases from J, the gap between germline ends came to 11 bases. The CDR3 reads CASSSTDGSNQPQHF. CDR3 sequence (DNA): TGTGCCAGCAGTTCGACGGACGGTAGCAATCAGCCCCAGCATTTT.

This chain joins TRBV30 and TRBJ2-5, with D unresolved. Germline V lookup: CDR1 GTSNPN, CDR2 SVGIG (reference sequence). This CDR3 contains 12 residues. V lost 2 bases to trimming and J lost 2 bases, with 6 bases between them. The CDR3 reads CAWSSRQETQYF. The CDR3 region has the DNA TGTGCCTGGAGTAGTAGGCAAGAGACCCAGTACTTC.

The V call is TRBV2, the J call TRBJ1-1; D is uncertain. The V end was cut by 3 bases, the J end by 3 bases, with 17 bases between. The length of the CDR3 is 16 residues. Looked up from germline, CDR1 is SNHLY and CDR2 is FYNNEI. In DNA form, the CDR3 reads TGTGCCAGCAGTGACCTGTTGTCTTTAGCGTACACTGAAGCTTTCTTT. It translates to CASSDLLSLAYTEAFF.